This entry concerns a single T cell receptor beta chain. Its antigen has not been determined. No qualities accompany the bases; no much larger clone lies one base away. Library preparation employed multiplex PCR. TCRdb shows the sequencer as Illumina HiSeq 4000. TCR beta libraries were built with iRepertoire HTBI primers and Arm-PCR amplification of CDR3 regions. Before sequencing, the PCR products went through gel purification. Per the authors' processing: Gene usage analysis of CDR3 amino acid clonotypes relied on the roughly 67 TRBV and 14 TRBJ segments identified across samples. COPE and FqMerger were used to merge the filtered high-quality paired reads into contigs. BLAST was used to align contigs to the IMGT TRBV, TRBD and TRBJ reference genes, and CDR3 was defined following IMGT. Highly expanded clones were defined as clonotypes with a frequency above 0.1%. Shannon entropy served as the measure of repertoire diversity, while the Gini coefficient captured V-J evenness. A clonotype found in more than one individual was treated as public. The raw public reads went through TCRdb reprocessing: fastp at Q25, MiXCR clone calling, in-frame beta chains kept. Each entry merges the rows of one CDR3 protein and shows their most common DNA and genes. TCRdb's processing, not the study's, gives the V and J calls here. The table for this sample lists some 490,000 distinct CDR3 sequences; about 11% of them were counted only once. The leading ten clones occupy 7.5% to 9% of the sample.

The entry originates in a study of regulatory T cells in long-lasting Graves disease (dated by TCRdb to the early 2020s). Looking at the study overall: Newly diagnosed Graves' disease patients had taken antithyroid drugs for less than 3 months. Persistent Graves' disease patients were compared with newly diagnosed Graves' disease patients by peripheral blood TCR sequencing and RNA sequencing. The study was conducted in China and was registered as a clinical trial. A total of around 35 samples underwent TCR sequencing, from roughly 13 patients with persistent Graves' disease and some 20 patients with newly diagnosed Graves' disease. General findings and caveats noted by the study authors: Persistent Graves' disease patients showed lower TCR Shannon entropy and fewer highly expanded clones than newly diagnosed patients, suggesting clonal expansion. Sequencing and analysis were restricted to the TCR beta chain. Preferential use of TRBV28, TRBJ1-2 and TRBJ2-5 was observed in persistent disease, whereas TRBV20-1 and TRBJ2-1 were favored in newly diagnosed disease. Because the primary lesion, thyroid tissue, could not be accessed, the study looked at peripheral blood alone. More public clonotypes were shared among persistent patients (approximately 3,000) than among newly diagnosed patients (roughly 1,000). As a limitation, the authors acknowledged that the small sample size may reduce accuracy.

The CDR3 numbers 14 residues from cysteine through phenylalanine. The DNA shown is the 42-base CDR3, in frame from base 1. V drops 2 bases and J drops 1 base, leaving 9 bases in between. CDR1 and CDR2, per the germline V gene (reference sequence), are GTSNPN and SVGIG. Reading the label with the study, this specimen's time point is: newly diagnosed GD, antithyroid drugs for less than 3 months. For both TCR sequencing and RNA sequencing, RNA was extracted from PBMCs using TRIzol. The diagnosis of Graves' disease followed American Thyroid Association guidelines. Recruitment of patients was carried out at an endocrinology department in Xi'an, China. Each patient gave 8.5 to 9.5 milliliters of peripheral blood, collected in an EDTA anticoagulant tube. Ficoll Paque Plus density gradient separation was used to isolate PBMCs, and no additional T cell sorting was done. RNA quality was checked with an Agilent 2100 Bioanalyzer and agarose gel, and concentration with a NanoDrop 2000.

The same specimen was also included in a second study, on T cells in Graves' hyperthyroidism and ophthalmopathy. The second paper further reports: Graves' hyperthyroidism was defined as stable when no progression to ophthalmopathy occurred over 18 months of follow-up. Hyperthyroidism patients were newly diagnosed, had a disease duration of under 2 months, and were aged 18 to 65 years. Any patient with an uncontrolled infection, another autoimmune disease, pregnancy or lactation was excluded. Diagnoses were established on the basis of clinical symptoms, serum thyroxine and TRAb, thyroid ultrasound, and orbital computed tomography. The TCR CDR3 was subjected to a first round of RT-PCR using the HTBI primer set and the Qiagen OneStep RT-PCR kit. Most expanded thyroid clonotypes (frequency above 0.001) were also found in blood, which suggests that blood repertoires may mirror thyroid immune responses. A model built on a 13 V-J signature distinguished ophthalmopathy from stable hyperthyroidism, reaching 87.88% sensitivity and approximately 83% specificity in cross-validation and 80%/75% in testing. In validation, progression to ophthalmopathy was predicted by the model with approximately 67% sensitivity and roughly 76% specificity, a median of approximately 6.5 months before onset. A discovery cohort of approximately 100 patients, 43 with Graves' ophthalmopathy and 55 to 60 with stable Graves' hyperthyroidism, was used to find distinguishing TCR V-J signatures. Prospective prediction of ophthalmopathy was tested in an independent validation cohort of 18 to 20 hyperthyroidism patients and roughly 16 patients who later progressed to ophthalmopathy. For training and testing, the 100 or so patients in the discovery cohort were randomly divided in a 7:3 ratio. Thyroid tissue and blood T-cell repertoires from about six Graves' hyperthyroidism patients were also compared in the study. Following sampling, methimazole starting at 30 mg daily was given to hyperthyroidism patients, and high-dose intravenous methylprednisolone was given to ophthalmopathy patients. Libraries were constructed in a second round of multiplex PCR, after which size selection and purification were carried out. Paired-end sequencing of the libraries was performed with 100 bp reads on an Illumina HiSeq2000. SOAPnuke was used to process the raw data, removing reads that contained adapters or uncalled bases, had a mean Phred below 15, or lacked an exact match to the constant primer or identifier. COPE v1.2.5 was used to merge the high-quality paired reads, and each unique nucleotide sequence was defined as a clonotype. Clonotypes were aligned to IMGT TRBV, TRBD and TRBJ reference segments using MiTCR v1.1. The analysis was restricted to V-J combinations with a frequency above 0.0001, which together covered just over 99% of the repertoires. A TCS score was defined as the ratio of F50 (clonal expansion) to E x V (chaos), with BLOSUM62-based TCRdist applied between CDR3 peptides within each V-J. Welch's t-statistics and random forest reduced fewer than 550 V-J features to about 12, which were used in a naive Bayes classifier (R e1071). No statistical method was used to fix the sample size in advance, and group allocation was not hidden from the investigators. The paper reports TCR Vbeta CDR3 sequencing of some 140 peripheral blood samples: under 45 ophthalmopathy, 75 to 80 hyperthyroidism and around 17 progressor patients.

The TCR sequence derives from a woman in her twenties or thirties with Graves disease. Donor details come from another sample of the same person, matched by shared clones. Material: peripheral blood mononuclear cells (PBMCs), obtained at new diagnosis, from a patient treated with antithyroid drugs. The rearrangement joined TRBV30 to TRBJ2-1; a confident D gene designation cannot be given. The base sequence is TGTGCCTGGAGTCAAATCACTTCCTACAATGAGCAGTTCTTC. The encoded protein is CAWSQITSYNEQFF.